The present TCR beta chain was sequenced within a study of OX40 agonist ivuxolimab in advanced cancers. The assay was immunoSEQ multiplex PCR, and TCRdb's table has in-frame clones only and misses some. The data hold around 75,000 clones, with roughly 86% observed a single time. Specimen: CD4+ or CD8+ T cells sorted from blood, collected in a trial of the OX40 agonist ivuxolimab. The receptor's source is an adult with an advanced solid tumor such as melanoma, head and neck, liver or kidney cancer.

The CDR3 reads CASSYRVTDGNTIYF. Written as DNA, the CDR3 is TGTGCCAGCAGTTACCGGGTAACTGATGGAAACACCATATATTTT. This chain joins TRBV6-5 and TRBJ1-3, with D unclear. V shed 2 bases and J shed 3 bases, with 11 bases lying between them. Germline V gives CDR1 MNHEY, CDR2 SVGAGI. The CDR3 is 15 residues long.